This T cell receptor (beta chain) comes out of a study of cytomegalovirus exposure and HLA in healthy donors. Whole-study findings and limits: Based on reports, TCR beta sequences accurately predicted HLA-A and HLA-B alleles for most subjects.

This clone was counted only a few times. As yet, its antigen is unknown. The ends lost 4 bases at V and 9 bases at J; junction bases unmatched: 10. The germline CDR1 and CDR2 sequences are SGHTS and YDEGEE. This CDR3 is built from 14 residues. The PCR contained 60 Vbeta and 13 Jbeta primers. TCRdb's table, derived via immunoSEQ multiplex PCR, lists solely in-frame clones and lacks some. The sample holds about 190,000 clones, more than 70% seen once. The receptor's source is a man aged 25-45 years in good health and CMV-seropositive. Material: PBMCs. This chain joins TRBV5-8 and TRBJ1-1; TRBD1 agrees at 9 bases. CDR3 coding DNA: TGTGCCAGCAGCCCCCAAACAGGGGGCAAGAAAGCTTTCTTT. Amino acids: CASSPQTGGKKAFF. The full variable domain, its missing parts supplied by reference TRBV5-8 and TRBJ1-1, is EAGVTQSPTHLIKTRGQQATLRCSPISGHTSVYWYQQALGLGLQFLLWYDEGEERNRGNFPPRFSGRQFPNYSSELNVNALELEDSALYLCASSPQTGGKKAFFGQGTRLTVV.